A selection of T cell receptor beta chains follows, all from one sample in a study of human T cells and chemical hapten exposure. TCRdb reprocessed the RACE reads with MiXCR, giving one entry per CDR3 protein. This sample has roughly 140,000 distinct CDR3 sequences, with approximately 12% found just once. The sequences come from whole blood, collected in connection with sensitization to the hapten diphenylcyclopropenone (DPC). These receptor sequences come from a woman aged 50 to 65 with alopecia areata. Some clones in this sample may be carry-over from other donors' samples. Each CDR3 is given with its conserved first and last residue. Fields, in order: clone size, V gene, D gene, J gene, CDR3 DNA, CDR3 protein. The D gene is left open where the match is weak. Size is omitted from some rows. Given values are once, few, many or a class for expanded clones.

many	TRBV6-1	NA	TRBJ2-1	TGTGCCAGCAGTGTTCGGAATGAGCAGTTCTTC	CASSVRNEQFF
NA	TRBV9	NA	TRBJ2-5	TGTGCCAGCAGCGTAGGTGGACGTAAACAAGAGACCCAGTACTTC	CASSVGGRKQETQYF
NA	TRBV12-3/TRBV12-4	NA	TRBJ1-5	TGTGCCAGCAGTTCGCGCGGGCAACAGCCCCAGCATTTT	CASSSRGQQPQHF
NA	TRBV5-6	NA	TRBJ1-1	TGTGCCAGCAGCTTGGCCAGGGGTCAACGGACCTCGAACACTGAAGCTTTCTTT	CASSLARGQRTSNTEAFF
few	TRBV3-1	TRBD1	TRBJ2-5	TGTGCCAGCAGCGCTTCGGGGACAGGGGGCCTTCGCGGAGAGACCCAGTACTTC	CASSASGTGGLRGETQYF
many	TRBV19	NA	TRBJ1-1	TGTGCCAGTAGTGCGGGGGCGGGCACTGAAGCTTTCTTT	CASSAGAGTEAFF
NA	TRBV5-4	NA	TRBJ2-1	TGTGCCAGCAGCTTGGAATTCCGGGCTGGACTAACCCAGTTCTTC	CASSLEFRAGLTQFF
NA	TRBV7-2	TRBD2	TRBJ2-1	TGTGCCAGCAGCACCTATAGCGGGAGCGCCCACAATGAGCAGTTCTTC	CASSTYSGSAHNEQFF
NA	TRBV6-5	TRBD1	TRBJ1-4	TGTGCCAGCAGTTACGAGGGGACAGTGCGCGAAAAACTGTTTTTT	CASSYEGTVREKLFF
few	TRBV19	NA	TRBJ2-5	TGTGCCAGTAGTATCGGGGGAGTGCAGGAGACCCAGTACTTC	CASSIGGVQETQYF
NA	TRBV3-2	NA	TRBJ2-3	TGTGCCAGCAGCCAAGACGGCGGCGATACGCAGTATTTT	CASSQDGGDTQYF
NA	TRBV12-3/TRBV12-4	TRBD2	TRBJ2-2	TGTGCCAGCAGTTTCTCCGGCGGGAGAGTCGGGGAGCTGTTTTTT	CASSFSGGRVGELFF
few	TRBV7-2	TRBD2	TRBJ2-1	TGTGCCAGCAGCTTAGCCGGACTAGCGGGAAGCTCCTACAATGAGCAGTTCTTC	CASSLAGLAGSSYNEQFF
NA	TRBV30	NA	TRBJ1-5	TGTGCCTGGAGTGTTATGGGCGGCAATCAGCCCCAGCATTTT	CAWSVMGGNQPQHF
few	TRBV6-6	TRBD1	TRBJ1-4	TGTGCCAGCAGTTGGGGGACAGGGACCAATGAAAAACTGTTTTTT	CASSWGTGTNEKLFF
NA	TRBV24-1	NA	TRBJ1-5	TGTGCCACCAGTCAGAGGGGGAGCAATCAGCCCCAGCATTTT	CATSQRGSNQPQHF
NA	TRBV3-1	TRBD2	TRBJ2-5	TGTGCCAGCAGCCAAGATGTACTAGCGGGACAAGAGACCCAGTACTTC	CASSQDVLAGQETQYF
NA	TRBV7-7	TRBD1	TRBJ1-4	TGTGCTAGCCACGGACAGGGGACCACTAATGAAAAACTGTTTTTT	CASHGQGTTNEKLFF
NA	TRBV18	TRBD2	TRBJ2-5	TGTGCCAGCTCACCAGCGGGAGGCGGACAAGAGACCCAGTACTTC	CASSPAGGGQETQYF
NA	TRBV12-3/TRBV12-4	NA	TRBJ1-2	TGTGCCAGCAGTTTTGCGCCGGGGTTATATGGCTACACCTTC	CASSFAPGLYGYTF
few	TRBV4-3	NA	TRBJ2-3	TGCGCCAGCAGCCCCCGGGGTATAGCAGAGACAGATACGCAGTATTTT	CASSPRGIAETDTQYF
NA	TRBV27	NA	TRBJ2-3	TGTGCCAGCAGTTTACCTCCTTTGGATACGCAGTATTTT	CASSLPPLDTQYF